The next 6 T cell receptor beta chains were all read from a single sample in a study of shared clonotypes between healthy human individuals. It was CD45RO-negative cells, positively selected for CCR7, that made up naive CD8 cells, with terminally differentiated effector memory CD45RA+ cells excluded. Clones were read by immunoSEQ multiplex PCR, and TCRdb kept only the in-frame ones, dropping some. The top ten clones hold about 1.5% of a sample with around 2.1 million clones, about 92% of them seen once. Material for sequencing was naive CD8+ T cells from PBMCs. The receptors originated from a man between 18 and 35 years old in good health. Some clones in this sample may be carry-over from other donors' samples.

The V gene is TRBV5-1, the J gene TRBJ1-4; TRBD1 matches at 11 bases. The CDR3 is made up of 16 amino acids. CDR1 is SGHRS, CDR2 YFSETQ, per germline. V lost 4 bases, J lost 8 bases, and 10 bases stayed unmatched. DNA for the CDR3: TGCGCCAGCAGCCCACCTGCCGGGACAGGGGGGGAAAAACTGTTTTTT. Its translation: CASSPPAGTGGEKLFF.

The chain joins TRBV7-9 to TRBJ2-7; perhaps D is TRBD1 or TRBD2 (7 bases each). V gave up 1 base and J gave up 4 bases, with 14 bases separating them. The germline CDR1 and CDR2 sequences are SEHNR and FQNEAQ (reference sequence). The CDR3 loop spans 15 amino acids. CDR3: CASSLGAGGEYEQYF. The CDR3 nucleotides are TGTGCCAGCAGCTTAGGAGCAGGGGGGGAATACGAGCAGTACTTC.

J is TRBJ2-3 and V is TRBV7-9; D not resolved. Germline V gives CDR1 SEHNR, CDR2 FQNEAQ (reference sequence). Trimming shortened V by 1 base and J by 13 bases, and 12 bases separated the two germline ends. The CDR3 is 12 amino acids. CDR3 residues: CASSLGVDREYF. The CDR3 coding sequence is TGTGCCAGCAGCTTAGGGGTAGACCGGGAGTATTTT.

This sequence joins TRBV5-1 and TRBJ2-2; the D gene could be TRBD1 or TRBD2 (5 bases each). V lost 3 bases and J 4 bases, leaving 16 bases between the germline ends. The CDR3 runs to 16 residues. Germline V CDR1 and CDR2: SGHRS, YFSETQ. DNA for the CDR3: TGCGCCAGCAGCTCCCGGGACCCCTCTAGCACCGGGGAGCTGTTTTTT. Translating gives CASSSRDPSSTGELFF.

The chain recombines TRBV5-6 with TRBJ2-3; D possibly corresponds to TRBD1 (6 bases). CDR3 size: 12 residues. Germline assignment: CDR1 SGHDT and CDR2 YYEEEE. V lost 0 bases and J 11 bases, leaving 10 bases between the germline ends. The CDR3 DNA follows: TGTGCCAGCAGCTTGGGGGGACATGGGCAGTATTTT. Translating gives CASSLGGHGQYF.

For this clone: The same CDR3 can be traced to other DNA sequences in this sample. The rearrangement links TRBV9 to TRBJ2-7, with a possible D match to TRBD2 (7 bases). The V and J ends lost 4 bases and 2 bases respectively, with 13 bases between them. Germline CDR1 is SGDLS and CDR2 is YYNGEE. The CDR3 has 14 amino acids. CDR3 nucleotide sequence: TGTGCCAGCAGCCCGGGGGGCGGCCCCTACGAGCAGTACTTC. Protein product: CASSPGGGPYEQYF.